Presented here are 9 T cell receptor beta chains from one specimen sequenced in a study of blood T cell repertoires in COVID-19. Generated by immunoSEQ multiplex PCR, the TCRdb table keeps only in-frame clones and is missing some. The data hold approximately 150,000 clones, with just over 85% observed a single time. The sample taken for sequencing was peripheral blood. Receptors originate from a man aged 70-80 years with acute or convalescent COVID-19.

The rearrangement joins TRBV7-2 to TRBJ2-3, with D possibly being TRBD1 (6 bases). The germline V gene has CDR1 SGHTA and CDR2 FQGNSA. V was cut by 2 bases and J by 2 bases, with 11 bases left in between. CDR3 length: 15 residues. The CDR3 reads CASSLQGPNTDTQYF. The DNA of the CDR3 is TGTGCCAGCAGCTTACAGGGGCCAAACACAGATACGCAGTATTTT.

This clone was seen only once. The CDR3 protein is CASTPGIMGRGQKSYEQYF. As DNA, the CDR3 is TGTGCCAGCACCCCGGGAATAATGGGGAGAGGTCAAAAATCCTACGAGCAGTACTTC. V and J are TRBV6-2 or TRBV6-3 and TRBJ2-7; the D gene is possibly TRBD2 (5 bases). Germline V CDR1 and CDR2: MNHEY, SVGEGT. The germline V and J ends were trimmed by 7 bases and 1 base, with 29 bases remaining between them. This CDR3 has 19 residues.

CDR3 nucleotide sequence: TGTGCCAGTAGTATGGGGACTCTACAAGAGACCCAGTACTTC. Its translation is CASSMGTLQETQYF. The V and J genes are TRBV19 and TRBJ2-5; D may be TRBD2 (6 bases). V was cut by 3 bases and J by 2 bases, with 10 bases left in between. CDR3 length: 14 amino acids. Germline assignment: CDR1 LNHDA and CDR2 SQIVND (reference sequence).

This clone was seen a few times. V is TRBV19 and J is TRBJ2-7; D may be TRBD1 (5 bases). V shed 8 bases and J shed 5 bases, with 16 bases lying between them. This CDR3 comprises 13 residues. Germline V CDR1 and CDR2: LNHDA, SQIVND (reference sequence). Here the CDR3 reads CASGTGVVNEQYF. CDR3 DNA: TGTGCCAGTGGCACAGGAGTCGTTAACGAGCAGTACTTC.

This clone was counted a single time. V usage is TRBV28 and J usage is TRBJ2-5, with 13 bases that match TRBD2. The junction had 12 bases not matched to a gene; V was cut back by 6 bases and J by 2 bases. The germline V gene has CDR1 MDHEN and CDR2 SYDVKM. This CDR3 spans 18 amino acids. DNA of the CDR3: TGTGCCAGCAGGACTAGCAGGGGACTAGCGGGATTACAAGAGACCCAGTACTTC. Translation gives CASRTSRGLAGLQETQYF. Full variable domain (outside the CDR3, taken from reference TRBV28 and TRBJ2-5): DVKVTQSSRYLVKRTGEKVFLECVQDMDHENMFWYRQDPGLGLRLIYFSYDVKMKEKGDIPEGYSVSREKKERFSLILESASTNQTSMYLCASRTSRGLAGLQETQYFGPGTRLLVL.

Here the CDR3 DNA reads TGTGCCAGCAGCTCGACTAGCGGAAGCTCCTACAATGAGCAGTTCTTC. Translating gives CASSSTSGSSYNEQFF. The chain links TRBV13 to TRBJ2-1, with 9 bases fitting TRBD2. The CDR3 extends over 16 amino acids. V was pared by 4 bases and J by 0 bases, with 4 bases of the junction left unmatched. The germline CDR1 and CDR2 sequences are PRHDT and FYEKMQ (reference sequence).

V gene TRBV6-5 combines with J gene TRBJ2-7; a weak D match, TRBD1 (5 bases). Trimming cost V 6 bases and J 5 bases, with 8 bases left between them. Germline V gene lookup returns CDR1 MNHEY and CDR2 SVGAGI. This CDR3 contains 11 residues. The CDR3, as DNA: TGTGCCAGCAGGGGGCTGGACGAGCAGTACTTC. It codes for CASRGLDEQYF.

The rearrangement links TRBV4-1 to TRBJ1-5; D is unclear. V was clipped by 0 bases and J by 2 bases, with 14 bases between them. This CDR3 has 17 residues. Germline loops: CDR1 MGHRA, CDR2 YSYEKL. CDR3 amino acids: CASSQDSLSWGNQPQHF. The CDR3, as DNA: TGCGCCAGCAGCCAAGATAGCCTCTCGTGGGGCAATCAGCCCCAGCATTTT.

This clone was seen more than once but under ten times. The chain links TRBV29-1 to TRBJ2-3; 12 bases align to TRBD1. The germline V gene encodes CDR1 SQVTM and CDR2 ANQGSEA. Unmatched junction bases numbered 3, after V lost 5 bases and J lost 6 bases. CDR3 length: 13 amino acids. The CDR3 nucleotides are TGCAGCGTTCGGGACAGGGGGCCGGATACGCAGTATTTT. Translated: CSVRDRGPDTQYF.